This entry is about one TCR beta chain. The data originate from a study of radiotherapy plus CTLA-4 blockade in lung cancer. Clones were sequenced by immunoSEQ multiplex PCR, and TCRdb holds only the in-frame ones, with some missing. The sample has 40,000 to 50,000 clones; roughly 75% are singletons. The germline CDR1 and CDR2 sequences are SGHAT and FQDESV (reference sequence). The CDR3 is 15 residues long. The V gene end was trimmed by 6 bases and the J gene end by 0 bases; junction bases not matched to a gene: 6. The clonotype was recovered from a human donor with non-small cell lung cancer who had stable disease on radiotherapy plus ipilimumab. The material sequenced was peripheral blood, taken from a patient treated with radiotherapy plus ipilimumab. The V call is TRBV11-1, the J call TRBJ1-1; the match to TRBD1 covers 8 bases. The CDR3 bases are TGTGCCAGCAGAGGGACAGGCCGACTGAACACTGAAGCTTTCTTT. This codes for CASRGTGRLNTEAFF.